The 30 T cell receptor beta chains in this list originate from one sample, sequenced in a study of T cell responses to AZD1222 COVID-19 vaccine. Clones were read by immunoSEQ multiplex PCR, and TCRdb kept only the in-frame ones, dropping some. Among around 84,000 clones listed, 70% to 90% were seen once. This sample comprised peripheral blood, obtained on day 0 of AZD1222 vaccination. Receptors were obtained from an adult in good health.

The chain employs TRBV5-1 and TRBJ2-3, with 9 bases matching TRBD1. The CDR3 is made up of 15 amino acids. Germline values: CDR1 SGHRS, CDR2 YFSETQ. Unmatched junction bases numbered 1, after V lost 0 bases and J lost 2 bases. The CDR3 loop reads CASSLGDRDTDTQYF. CDR3 DNA: TGCGCCAGCAGCTTGGGGGACAGGGACACAGATACGCAGTATTTT.

The chain joins TRBV6-5 to TRBJ1-1; D might be TRBD1 (5 bases). CDR1 and CDR2 (germline): MNHEY, SVGAGI. The V end was cut by 5 bases, the J end by 1 base, with 14 bases between. The length of the CDR3 is 15 residues. In DNA form, the CDR3 reads TGTGCCAGCAGTAGGGGTCCTAACCCGAACACTGAAGCTTTCTTT. As protein: CASSRGPNPNTEAFF.

The table lists this clone with a count of one. The chain has TRBV5-6 and TRBJ2-7; D assignment may be TRBD1 or TRBD2 (5 bases each). V was cut by 4 bases and J by 2 bases, with 22 bases left in between. The CDR3 sequence is 17 residues long. CDR1 and CDR2 (germline): SGHDT, YYEEEE. In nucleotides, the CDR3 is TGTGCCAGCAGCCCGTGGGGCGGGCAAAGGGGTGCCTACGAGCAGTACTTC. Its protein product is CASSPWGGQRGAYEQYF.

The V and J genes are TRBV19 and TRBJ1-1, with D perhaps TRBD1 (6 bases). V lost 5 bases to trimming and J lost 0 bases, with 13 bases between them. CDR1 LNHDA and CDR2 SQIVND come from the germline V gene (reference sequence). This CDR3 has 15 amino acids. The CDR3 loop is CASSAPGVLNTEAFF. CDR3 nucleotides: TGTGCCAGTAGTGCACCAGGGGTCCTGAACACTGAAGCTTTCTTT.

The rearrangement joins TRBV10-2 to TRBJ2-7; 7 nucleotides align to TRBD1. From germline, CDR1 is WSHSY and CDR2 SAAADI. The CDR3 length is 13 residues. The ends lost 10 bases at V and 4 bases at J; junction bases unmatched: 10. As DNA, the CDR3 is TGCGCCATCCGTAGACAGGGTGGTTACGAGCAGTACTTC. Translated, it gives CAIRRQGGYEQYF.

The chain couples TRBV24-1 to TRBJ2-1, with a possible D match to TRBD2 (5 bases). Germline assignment: CDR1 KGHDR and CDR2 SFDVKD. The germline V and J ends were trimmed by 3 bases and 8 bases, with 16 bases remaining between them. The CDR3 loop spans 15 amino acids. CDR3 coding DNA: TGTGCCACCAGTGATCCCCGGGGTAAATTTTATGAGCAGTTCTTC. Translated, it gives CATSDPRGKFYEQFF.

This chain connects TRBV9 to TRBJ1-2; D gene ambiguous. Germline V gene lookup returns CDR1 SGDLS and CDR2 YYNGEE. CDR3 length equals 14 residues. Trimming removed 2 bases from V and 6 bases from J, with 14 bases in between. This chain's CDR3 is CASSVSQVDHGYTF. The CDR3 DNA sequence: TGTGCCAGCAGCGTCTCCCAGGTTGATCATGGCTACACCTTC.

This chain links TRBV28 with TRBJ1-2; 8 bases map to TRBD1. Trimming took 5 bases from V and 2 from J; bases not matched to a gene: 4. The CDR3 covers 14 residues. Germline lookup yields CDR1 MDHEN and CDR2 SYDVKM. CDR3 nucleotide sequence: TGTGCCAGCAGTAACCGACAGGGGAACTATGGCTACACCTTC. This codes for CASSNRQGNYGYTF.

This clone was seen only once. V is TRBV3-1 (or the pseudogene TRBV3-2) and J is TRBJ2-3, with D uncertain. The germline CDR1 and CDR2 sequences are LGHDT and YNNKEL (reference sequence). V lost 1 base and J lost 5, with 13 bases in between. The CDR3 is made up of 15 amino acids. CDR3 DNA sequence: TGTGCCAGCAGCCAAGGTTGGGCGCAGGTAGATACGCAGTATTTT. Amino acid sequence: CASSQGWAQVDTQYF.

V gene TRBV5-1 combines with J gene TRBJ2-3, with D unresolved. The V end lost 2 bases, the J end lost 0 bases, and 10 bases lay between the germline ends. Germline V CDR1 and CDR2: SGHRS, YFSETQ. The length of the CDR3 is 15 residues. CDR3 nucleotides: TGCGCCAGCAGCTTTAGGGCGGCTAGCACAGATACGCAGTATTTT. Its translation is CASSFRAASTDTQYF.

The rearrangement joins TRBV6-6 to TRBJ1-5; 7 bases align to TRBD1. Unmatched junction bases numbered 5, after V lost 5 bases and J lost 1 base. The CDR3 totals 15 residues. Per the germline V gene, CDR1 is MNHNY and CDR2 is SVGAGI (reference sequence). The CDR3 DNA reads TGTGCCAGCAGTACTTCAGGGGGGAGCAATCAGCCCCAGCATTTT. This encodes CASSTSGGSNQPQHF.

This chain connects TRBV20-1 to TRBJ2-5; no definite D call. V was cut by 6 bases and J by 5 bases, with 7 bases left in between. Germline V gene lookup returns CDR1 DFQATT and CDR2 SNEGSKA (reference sequence). The CDR3 covers 10 residues. CDR3: CSALGETQYF. CDR3 sequence (DNA): TGCAGTGCCCTAGGGGAGACCCAGTACTTC.

The chain employs TRBV27 and TRBJ1-3, with unresolved D. Germline V gene data show CDR1 as MNHEY and CDR2 as SMNVEV (reference sequence). V lost 0 bases to trimming and J lost 0 bases, with 9 bases between them. This CDR3 contains 16 residues. The CDR3 loop is CASSLSGVSSGNTIYF. CDR3 in DNA: TGTGCCAGCAGTTTATCTGGGGTATCCTCTGGAAACACCATATATTTT.

The CDR3 bases are TGTGCCAGCAGCGTAGACGGGAGGGTCACAGATACGCAGTATTTT. Encoded protein: CASSVDGRVTDTQYF. J is TRBJ2-3 and V is TRBV9; 8 bases align to TRBD2. Trimming removed 0 bases from V and 2 bases from J; junction bases left unmatched: 2. The CDR3 has 15 residues. CDR1 is SGDLS and CDR2 is YYNGEE in the germline V gene.

This chain joins TRBV3-1 (or the pseudogene TRBV3-2) and TRBJ1-3; D is perhaps TRBD1 (6 bases). Germline V gene lookup returns CDR1 LGHDT and CDR2 YNNKEL (reference sequence). Deletions cut 6 bases from V and 0 bases from J, with 9 bases between. This CDR3 is built from 14 residues. The CDR3 DNA follows: TGTGCCAGCAGAGCACAGGGCTCTGGAAACACCATATATTTT. Protein product: CASRAQGSGNTIYF.

This rearrangement joins TRBV7-3 to TRBJ1-6; D ambiguous. Germline-derived CDR1 and CDR2 are SGHTA and FQGTGA. V lost 5 bases and J lost 7, with 6 bases in between. The length of the CDR3 is 12 residues. DNA for the CDR3: TGTGCCAGCAGCATGGCCAATTCACCCCTCCACTTT. Translated, it gives CASSMANSPLHF.

V and J are TRBV5-1 and TRBJ1-1, with D possibly being TRBD1 (5 bases). The CDR3 is made up of 14 amino acids. V shed 0 bases and J shed 8 bases, with 14 bases lying between them. CDR1 and CDR2 from the germline V gene are SGHRS and YFSETQ. This CDR3 reads CASSLGGTAIEAFF. CDR3 bases: TGCGCCAGCAGCTTGGGTGGGACGGCCATAGAAGCTTTCTTT.

The chain has TRBV10-3 and TRBJ2-2; 11 nucleotides align to TRBD1. Germline V CDR1 and CDR2: ENHRY, SYGVKD. Germline trimming cut 5 bases from V and 1 base from J; bases unmatched to any gene: 6. The CDR3 is made up of 17 amino acids. The CDR3 loop is CAISPGQGARNTGELFF. In DNA, the CDR3 is TGTGCCATCAGTCCCGGACAGGGGGCGCGGAACACCGGGGAGCTGTTTTTT.

This chain joins TRBV5-6 and TRBJ2-1; TRBD2 agrees at 12 bases. Per germline, CDR1 SGHDT and CDR2 YYEEEE. V shed 0 bases, J shed 4 bases, and the junction held 8 bases outside the gene matches. CDR3 length: 18 residues. The CDR3 nucleotides are TGTGCCAGCAGCTTGGGTCTAGCGGGAGGGCCCAGGTACAATGAGCAGTTCTTC. Amino acids: CASSLGLAGGPRYNEQFF.

The V call is TRBV6-2 or TRBV6-3, the J call TRBJ2-5, with 8 positions matching TRBD2. This CDR3 has 16 residues. Germline V gives CDR1 MNHEY, CDR2 SVGEGT. Unmatched junction bases numbered 8, after V lost 5 bases and J lost 0 bases. DNA for the CDR3: TGTGCCAGCAGTCCCCGGACTAGCTGGGACCAAGAGACCCAGTACTTC. This gives the protein CASSPRTSWDQETQYF.

This clone was found once. The chain has TRBV28 and TRBJ2-7; D is perhaps TRBD2 (5 bases). The V end lost 4 bases, the J end lost 5 bases, and 15 bases lay between the germline ends. Germline V gives CDR1 MDHEN, CDR2 SYDVKM. The CDR3 has 14 residues. Here the CDR3 reads CASSSAGEKNEQYF. The CDR3 DNA is TGTGCCAGCAGTTCGGCCGGGGAGAAGAACGAGCAGTACTTC.

A word on this clone: Germline is not matched at one junction end, which may reflect a read error. V usage is TRBV29-1 and J usage is TRBJ1-1; D uncertain. CDR1 and CDR2 (germline): SQVTM, ANQGSEA. This CDR3 has 12 amino acids. CDR3 loop: CSVGVGNAEAFF. The CDR3 DNA follows: TGCAGCGTGGGCGTCGGGAACGCTGAAGCTTTCTTT.

This chain uses TRBV6-4 with TRBJ2-3; D is undetermined. Germline values: CDR1 MRHNA, CDR2 SNTAGT. The CDR3 loop spans 13 amino acids. V was clipped by 4 bases and J by 6 bases, with 11 bases between them. The CDR3 bases are TGTGCCAGCAGTGTGACCCTAGGCGATACGCAGTATTTT. This codes for CASSVTLGDTQYF.

The J gene is TRBJ2-3, the V gene TRBV29-1; D not certain. Germline V gives CDR1 SQVTM, CDR2 ANQGSEA. Trimming pared 5 bases from V and 1 base from J, leaving 13 bases between. The CDR3 covers 14 residues. CDR3 loop: CSVTPGSGTDTQYF. In DNA form, the CDR3 reads TGCAGCGTTACTCCTGGGTCGGGCACAGATACGCAGTATTTT.

This chain uses TRBV5-6 with TRBJ1-2, with D possibly being TRBD1 (6 bases). The CDR3 runs 15 residues. The germline gives CDR1 SGHDT, CDR2 YYEEEE. The ends were cut back, 2 bases at V and 4 bases at J, with 15 bases in the middle. CDR3 DNA: TGTGCCAGCAGCTTAACAGGGCCCGTGCCCTATGGCTACACCTTC. It yields the protein CASSLTGPVPYGYTF.

This rearrangement joins TRBV5-1 to TRBJ2-5; 9 bases are a match to TRBD1. V shed 2 bases, J shed 5 bases, and the junction held 7 bases outside the gene matches. CDR1 is SGHRS and CDR2 is YFSETQ in the germline V gene. The CDR3 is 15 amino acids. CDR3 sequence: CASSLTGGFGETQYF. CDR3 in DNA: TGCGCCAGCAGCTTAACAGGGGGCTTCGGGGAGACCCAGTACTTC.

J is TRBJ1-2 and V is TRBV28; D is perhaps TRBD1 (6 bases). The germline V gene has CDR1 MDHEN and CDR2 SYDVKM. The CDR3 is 16 amino acids. V lost 8 bases to trimming and J lost 6 bases, with 25 bases between them. The CDR3 reads CASSPGAGGFGDGYTF. The CDR3 nucleotides are TGTGCCAGCTCTCCAGGGGCAGGCGGCTTTGGTGATGGCTACACCTTC.

The DNA for the CDR3 is TGTGCCAGCAGCCGGGCCTCCATGGGCATTCAGTACTTC. It specifies CASSRASMGIQYF. The V gene is TRBV5-6, the J gene TRBJ2-4; the D is unclear. The germline V and J ends were trimmed by 4 bases and 9 bases, with 14 bases remaining between them. The CDR3 totals 13 residues. Germline loops: CDR1 SGHDT, CDR2 YYEEEE.

The J gene is TRBJ2-1, the V gene TRBV27; 9 nucleotides match TRBD2. Germline trimming cut 5 bases from V and 9 bases from J; bases unmatched to any gene: 8. CDR3 size: 14 residues. The germline gives CDR1 MNHEY, CDR2 SMNVEV (reference sequence). The CDR3 region has the DNA TGTGCCAGCAGTACCGGGACTAGCAGGCTTGAGCAGTTCTTC. This sequence encodes CASSTGTSRLEQFF.

The chain combines TRBV5-6 with TRBJ1-1; D gene uncertain. CDR3 length: 13 residues. CDR1 is SGHDT, CDR2 YYEEEE, per germline. Between the trimmed V and J ends, which lost 0 bases and 1 base, there was a span of 4 bases. The chain's CDR3 is CASSLGGNTEAFF. The CDR3, as DNA: TGTGCCAGCAGCTTGGGGGGGAACACTGAAGCTTTCTTT. Full variable domain (rest looked up from reference TRBV5-6 and TRBJ1-1): DAGVTQSPTHLIKTRGQQVTLRCSPKSGHDTVSWYQQALGQGPQFIFQYYEEEERQRGNFPDRFSGHQFPNYSSELNVNALLLGDSALYLCASSLGGNTEAFFGQGTRLTVV.